The sample holds a few counts of the clone carrying this TCR beta chain. The antigen is not known. The ends were cut back, 5 bases at V and 4 bases at J, with 8 bases in the middle. The CDR3 is 11 residues long. Germline lookup yields CDR1 DFQATT and CDR2 SNEGSKA (reference sequence). The treatment denotes: roughly ten-day PBMC culture with coronavirus spike peptide pools or control peptides (ViraFEST assay). Researchers collected the unexposed donor's CD4+ T cells before the COVID-19 pandemic (2011-2018). This sample was included in a study of vaccination and CD4 T cells after COVID-19. General study findings and limits: A median 86.3% of convalescent patients' SARS-CoV-2-reactive clones emerged only after vaccination.

The study sequenced cultured CD4+ T cell DNA using the Oncomine TCR Beta short-read assay. TCRdb reprocessed the PCR reads with MiXCR, giving one entry per CDR3 protein. Of approximately 7,600 distinct CDR3 sequences listed, around 31% are singletons. V gene TRBV20-1 combines with J gene TRBJ1-1, with D unclear. The sample comprised CD4+ T cells from blood, cultured in vitro. The receptor's source is a human donor in good health. The CDR3 reads CSASRPTEAFF. CDR3 sequence (DNA): TGCAGTGCTTCCCGCCCCACTGAAGCTTTCTTT.